The clone carrying this T cell receptor (beta chain) was seen only a few times. No antigen is known for it. The sample is drawn from a study of beta chain features in type 1 diabetes. Notes on the study in general: All four CD4+ subsets from Type 1 diabetes patients carried moderately but significantly shorter TCRB CDR3s. For patients and controls alike, PCR might favor shorter templates to the same degree.

V was clipped by 2 bases and J by 6 bases; unmatched bases: 10. CDR3 length equals 16 residues. In germline, CDR1 is LGHNA, CDR2 YSLEER. cDNA synthesis used the whole RNA isolate, giving expressed TCRB sequences. Produced via immunoSEQ multiplex PCR; TCRdb's table is partial and in-frame only. The data contain hundreds of thousands of clones, around 15% of them singletons. This TCR derives from a man younger than 30 with type 1 diabetes. The V gene is TRBV4-3, the J gene TRBJ2-7; 10 nucleotides agree with TRBD1. Sequenced input: naive CD4+ T cells from blood. The CDR3 bases are TGCGCCAGCAGCCAACCTGGGGTGACAGGGGGCGGCGAGCAGTACTTC. This codes for CASSQPGVTGGGEQYF.